This T cell receptor beta chain was found in a study of T cell responses to AZD1222 COVID-19 vaccine. Findings of the study overall: Clonal diversity may have been underestimated, and the donors were mostly white British, with more females than males. A reported finding is that nearly half of spike-specific TCRs target unmutated variant regions. Just a handful of AZD1222 recipients tested seropositive at baseline.

The repertoire was sequenced with immunoSEQ multiplex PCR; TCRdb's copy has only in-frame clones and lacks some. The table has about 140,000 clones, 70% to 90% seen once. Remarks on this clone: Its matching antigen is unknown.

V was clipped by 5 bases and J by 3 bases, with 11 bases between them. Germline CDR1 and CDR2: SGHAT and FQNNGV. CDR3 length: 14 residues. The sample consisted of peripheral blood, taken on day 0 of AZD1222 vaccination. The J gene is TRBJ1-5, the V gene TRBV11-2; no clear D gene. This receptor was taken from an adult in good health. CDR3 amino acids: CASSKNSFNQPQHF. For the CDR3, the DNA is TGTGCCAGCAGCAAGAACAGCTTCAATCAGCCCCAGCATTTT. Combining the CDR3 with reference TRBV11-2 and TRBJ1-5 gives the whole variable domain EAGVAQSPRYKIIEKRQSVAFWCNPISGHATLYWYQQILGQGPKLLIQFQNNGVVDDSQLPKDRFSAERLKGVDSTLKIQPAKLEDSAVYLCASSKNSFNQPQHFGDGTRLSIL.